One and the same sample provided the 20 T cell receptor beta chains below, sequenced in a study of shared clonotypes between healthy human individuals. Produced via immunoSEQ multiplex PCR; TCRdb's table is partial and in-frame only. The sample lists 2 million to 2.5 million clones, around 95% occurring once. Sequencing used naive CD4+ T cells sorted from blood. Described subset: CD45RA+ positively selected. These receptors all come from a man younger than 35 in good health.

The rearrangement uses TRBV4-3 and TRBJ2-1; 11 nucleotides line up with TRBD2. Trimming removed 1 base from V and 7 bases from J; junction bases left unmatched: 3. There are 15 residues in the CDR3. CDR1 LGHNA and CDR2 YSLEER come from the germline V gene. The CDR3 loop is CASSQGPSGRNEQFF. Here the CDR3 DNA reads TGCGCCAGCAGCCAAGGTCCTAGCGGGAGGAATGAGCAGTTCTTC.

The chain combines TRBV28 with TRBJ2-7; D might be TRBD1 (6 bases). CDR3 length: 16 residues. With 2 bases removed from V and 1 base from J, the gap between germline ends came to 15 bases. CDR1 is MDHEN and CDR2 is SYDVKM in the germline V gene. CDR3: CASSLMGGTPSYEQYF. The CDR3 bases are TGTGCCAGCAGTTTAATGGGTGGGACACCTTCCTACGAGCAGTACTTC.

V and J are TRBV18 and TRBJ1-2, with D tentatively TRBD1 (5 bases). The germline V gene has CDR1 KGHSH and CDR2 LQKENI. The length of the CDR3 is 15 residues. The V and J ends lost 2 bases and 2 bases respectively, with 12 bases between them. The chain's CDR3 is CASSPRIEGNYGYTF. The DNA for the CDR3 is TGTGCCAGCTCACCAAGGATAGAGGGGAACTATGGCTACACCTTC.

The rearrangement uses TRBV5-8 and TRBJ2-3; D may correspond to TRBD1 or TRBD2 (5 bases each). The germline CDR1 and CDR2 sequences are SGHTS and YDEGEE. The CDR3 sequence is 15 residues long. V was trimmed by 6 bases and J by 1 base, leaving 15 bases between them. The CDR3 nucleotides read TGTGCCAGCACGTGGACGGGGCGTGGCACAGATACGCAGTATTTT. The encoded protein is CASTWTGRGTDTQYF.

To note about this clone: This sample includes further DNA sequences coding for the same CDR3. This rearrangement joins TRBV7-9 to TRBJ2-3, with D hard to call. The CDR3 spans 14 residues. With 1 base removed from V and 0 bases from J, the gap between germline ends came to 5 bases. CDR1 is SEHNR and CDR2 is FQNEAQ in the germline V gene (reference sequence). The DNA of the CDR3 is TGTGCCAGCAGCTTAGGTATTAGCACAGATACGCAGTATTTT. Its protein product is CASSLGISTDTQYF.

Turning to this clone: The identical CDR3 is also encoded by other nucleotide sequences in the sample. The V gene is TRBV19, the J gene TRBJ1-2; D gene ambiguous. The CDR3 is made up of 12 amino acids. From germline, CDR1 is LNHDA and CDR2 SQIVND (reference sequence). Trimming stripped 2 bases from V and 4 bases from J, with 5 bases between. The CDR3 sequence is CASSIWTYGYTF. The CDR3 DNA reads as TGTGCCAGTAGTATATGGACCTATGGCTACACCTTC.

The chain recombines TRBV11-3 with TRBJ2-1; TRBD2 matches at 14 bases. Germline CDR1 SGHNT, CDR2 YENEEA. The CDR3 sequence is 15 residues long. Trimming cost V 5 bases and J 7 bases; bases outside gene matches: 4. CDR3 sequence (DNA): TGTGCCAGCAGCCTGGGACTAGCGGGAGAAAATGAGCAGTTCTTC. Its translation is CASSLGLAGENEQFF.

The rearrangement uses TRBV28 and TRBJ1-6; 9 bases agree with TRBD1. V lost 0 bases and J lost 6; bases outside the gene matches: 0. This CDR3 region has 15 residues. Germline V gene sequence: CDR1 MDHEN, CDR2 SYDVKM. The CDR3: CASSLWTGGNSPLHF. DNA of the CDR3: TGTGCCAGCAGTTTATGGACAGGGGGTAATTCACCCCTCCACTTT.

J is TRBJ2-7 and V is TRBV28; D is ambiguous. V lost 3 bases, J lost 2 bases, and 8 bases lay in between. CDR1 and CDR2 (germline): MDHEN, SYDVKM. The CDR3 loop spans 13 amino acids. The CDR3 here is CASSFSSTYEQYF. In nucleotides, the CDR3 is TGTGCCAGCAGTTTTTCCAGTACCTACGAGCAGTACTTC.

This chain joins TRBV5-8 and TRBJ2-7; 9 nucleotides match TRBD1. V shed 4 bases and J 3 bases; nucleotides not matched to a gene: 5. The CDR3 totals 14 residues. Germline V gene sequence: CDR1 SGHTS, CDR2 YDEGEE. The CDR3 bases are TGTGCCAGCAGCAAAGGACAGGGGATCTACGAGCAGTACTTC. Translating it yields CASSKGQGIYEQYF.

The chain carries TRBV7-9 and TRBJ2-7; D is unclear. The germline CDR1 and CDR2 sequences are SEHNR and FQNEAQ (reference sequence). The length of the CDR3 is 11 residues. V lost 3 bases and J 7 bases, leaving 7 bases between the germline ends. CDR3: CASSFNWEQYF. In DNA form, the CDR3 reads TGTGCCAGCAGCTTTAATTGGGAGCAGTACTTC.

The chain uses TRBV2 and TRBJ1-1; no definite D call. The CDR3 covers 13 residues. Per the germline V gene, CDR1 is SNHLY and CDR2 is FYNNEI. The V end lost 3 bases, the J end lost 1 base, and 6 bases lay between the germline ends. The CDR3 nucleotides read TGTGCCAGCAGTGATTACAGGAACACTGAAGCTTTCTTT. Amino acids: CASSDYRNTEAFF. The full variable domain, with the rest looked up from reference TRBV2 and TRBJ1-1, is EPEVTQTPSHQVTQMGQEVILRCVPISNHLYFYWYRQILGQKVEFLVSFYNNEISEKSEIFDDQFSVERPDGSNFTLKIRSTKLEDSAMYFCASSDYRNTEAFFGQGTRLTVV.

J is TRBJ1-2 and V is TRBV7-2; D may be TRBD1 (5 bases). CDR1 SGHTA and CDR2 FQGNSA come from the germline V gene. This CDR3 is built from 15 residues. V gave up 5 bases and J gave up 4 bases, with 17 bases separating them. The CDR3 region has the DNA TGTGCCAGCAGCCCGACGGGGCTTACTCCCTATGGCTACACCTTC. It is translated as CASSPTGLTPYGYTF.

The CDR3 loop reads CASSPGEGNTIYF. CDR3 DNA sequence: TGCGCCAGCAGCCCGGGTGAAGGAAACACCATATATTTT. V gene TRBV5-1 combines with J gene TRBJ1-3; no reliable D call. Trimming cost V 4 bases and J 4 bases, with 9 bases left between them. The CDR3 covers 13 residues. Per germline, CDR1 SGHRS and CDR2 YFSETQ.

The rearrangement uses TRBV6-5 and TRBJ1-6, with no clear D. The CDR3 contains 13 residues. Germline V CDR1 and CDR2: MNHEY, SVGAGI. Trimming removed 4 bases from V and 10 bases from J, with 11 bases in between. CDR3 nucleotide sequence: TGTGCCAGCAGTTCCCAAGGTCCCTCACCCCTCCACTTT. Translated: CASSSQGPSPLHF.

Comments on this clone: Distinct nucleotide sequences in the sample also encode this CDR3. CDR3 region: CASSLLPGYGYTF. The CDR3 region has the DNA TGTGCCAGCAGCTTATTGCCCGGCTATGGCTACACCTTC. This rearrangement joins TRBV7-2 to TRBJ1-2, with no clear D. V shed 2 bases and J shed 4 bases, with 8 bases lying between them. CDR3 length equals 13 residues. CDR1 and CDR2 from the germline V gene are SGHTA and FQGNSA.

J is TRBJ2-7 and V is TRBV9; the match to TRBD1 covers 8 bases. The junction had 10 bases not matched to a gene; V was cut back by 4 bases and J by 4 bases. The CDR3 length is 15 residues. Germline V gives CDR1 SGDLS, CDR2 YYNGEE. The CDR3 spells CASSPRGTGRYEQYF. The CDR3, as DNA: TGTGCCAGCAGCCCGAGGGGGACAGGTCGTTACGAGCAGTACTTC. The variable domain in full, with the rest retrieved from reference TRBV9 and TRBJ2-7, is DSGVTQTPKHLITATGQRVTLRCSPRSGDLSVYWYQQSLDQGLQFLIQYYNGEERAKGNILERFSAQQFPDLHSELNLSSLELGDSALYFCASSPRGTGRYEQYFGPGTRLTVT.

A remark on this clone: Other DNA sequences in the sample encode the same CDR3. V and J are TRBV5-1 and TRBJ1-2, with a possible D match to TRBD1 (5 bases). Germline lookup yields CDR1 SGHRS and CDR2 YFSETQ. The V end was cut by 0 bases, the J end by 4 bases, with 7 bases between. CDR3 length: 13 amino acids. DNA for the CDR3: TGCGCCAGCAGCTTGGCCGGGGGCTATGGCTACACCTTC. Protein sequence: CASSLAGGYGYTF.

CDR3 bases: TGTGCCAGCAGTGACCACGGACAGGGGGCTAGTAATTCACCCCTCCACTTT. As protein: CASSDHGQGASNSPLHF. This chain connects TRBV6-4 to TRBJ1-6, with 11 bases matching TRBD1. The V gene's germline CDR1 is MRHNA and CDR2 SNTAGT. There are 17 residues in the CDR3. V gave up 2 bases and J gave up 6 bases; unmatched junction bases: 6.

This clone was seen only a few times. The chain uses TRBV19 and TRBJ1-2; no clear D gene. Trimming left V 4 bases short and J 5 bases short, with 11 bases between. The CDR3 totals 13 residues. Per germline, CDR1 LNHDA and CDR2 SQIVND (reference sequence). CDR3 DNA: TGTGCCAGTAGTACGGCGGCGCCATATGGCTACACCTTC. Protein: CASSTAAPYGYTF.